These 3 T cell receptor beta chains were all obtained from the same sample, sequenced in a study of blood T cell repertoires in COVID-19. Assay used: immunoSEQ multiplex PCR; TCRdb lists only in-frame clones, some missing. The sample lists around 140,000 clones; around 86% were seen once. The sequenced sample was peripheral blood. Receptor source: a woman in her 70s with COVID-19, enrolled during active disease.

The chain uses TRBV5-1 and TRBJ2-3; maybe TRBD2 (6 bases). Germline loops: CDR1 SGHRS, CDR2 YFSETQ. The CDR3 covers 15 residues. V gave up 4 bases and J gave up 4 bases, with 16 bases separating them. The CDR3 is CASSGNGGAADTQYF. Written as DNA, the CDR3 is TGCGCCAGCAGCGGAAACGGGGGTGCGGCAGATACGCAGTATTTT. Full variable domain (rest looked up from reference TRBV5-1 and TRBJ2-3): KAGVTQTPRYLIKTRGQQVTLSCSPISGHRSVSWYQQTPGQGLQFLFEYFSETQRNKGNFPGRFSGRQFSNSRSEMNVSTLELGDSALYLCASSGNGGAADTQYFGPGTRLTVL.

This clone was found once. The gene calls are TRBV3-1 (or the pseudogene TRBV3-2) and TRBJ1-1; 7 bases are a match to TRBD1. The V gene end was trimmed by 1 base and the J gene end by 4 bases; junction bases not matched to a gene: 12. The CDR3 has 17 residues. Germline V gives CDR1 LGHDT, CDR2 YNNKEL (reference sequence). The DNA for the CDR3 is TGTGCCAGCAGCCAAGGCCCTCCAGGGGGAGGAGGCACTGAAGCTTTCTTT. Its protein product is CASSQGPPGGGGTEAFF.

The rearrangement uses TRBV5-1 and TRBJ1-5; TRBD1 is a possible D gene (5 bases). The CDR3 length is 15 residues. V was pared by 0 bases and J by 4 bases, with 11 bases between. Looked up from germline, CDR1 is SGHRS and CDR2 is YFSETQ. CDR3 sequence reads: CASSLAGRVNQPQHF. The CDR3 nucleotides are TGCGCCAGCAGCTTGGCCGGCAGGGTAAATCAGCCCCAGCATTTT.